The clone carrying this T cell receptor beta chain was counted between two and nine times. What it recognizes is unknown. CDR3 length equals 15 residues. CDR1 and CDR2 from the germline V gene are SGHRS and YFSETQ. Losses at the gene ends were 4 bases for V and 5 bases for J; bases not matched to a gene: 10. This entry is derived from a study of T cells in Graves' hyperthyroidism and ophthalmopathy. Not enrolled were patients with uncontrolled infection, other autoimmune disease, pregnancy or lactation. Study observations and caveats: The authors' 13 V-J model separated ophthalmopathy from stable hyperthyroidism.

Amplified TCR beta CDR3 regions came from RNA transcripts. RT-PCR in the first round (using the HTBI primer set) targeted the TCR CDR3. Each CDR3 protein is one row after TCRdb ran MiXCR on the multiplex PCR reads. The profile shows around 660,000 distinct CDR3 sequences, roughly 46% of them singletons. This sequence originates from an adult man with Graves' disease, either hyperthyroidism or ophthalmopathy (not recorded which). This chain uses TRBV5-1 with TRBJ2-5; TRBD1 matches 8 bases. The sequencing sample was made of peripheral blood or thyroid tissue (not recorded which). CDR3 nucleotides: TGCGCCAGCAGCCCCACCGGGACAGGAAGGGAGACCCAGTACTTC. Translation gives CASSPTGTGRETQYF.